Following are 30 T cell receptor beta chains from one sample sequenced in a study of T-cell reconstitution after alpha-beta-depleted transplantation in children. Unique molecular identifiers were incorporated into the prepared TCRbeta library. TCRdb re-called the PCR reads with MiXCR, one entry per CDR3 protein. The data contain some 830,000 distinct CDR3 sequences, 16% of them singletons. The sequences come from PBMCs, mostly from graft donor cells, collected 360 days after TCRalphabeta/CD19-depleted stem cell transplant. The receptors were gathered from a male patient younger than 18 who had a stem cell transplant for acute lymphoblastic leukemia, so the T cells may come from the graft donor.

V gene TRBV5-1 combines with J gene TRBJ2-5; D uncertain. Germline V lookup: CDR1 SGHRS, CDR2 YFSETQ. The CDR3 has 16 amino acids. The V gene lost 3 bases and the J gene lost 2 bases, with 17 bases spanning the gap. The CDR3, as DNA: TGCGCCAGCAGCTCCCGAGTTGGACCGTCTCAAGAGACCCAGTACTTC. Residues: CASSSRVGPSQETQYF.

This clonotype was detected a few times. The CDR3 loop reads CATSRAPRQGDIQYF. The CDR3 nucleotides read TGTGCCACCAGCAGAGCTCCGCGACAGGGAGACATTCAGTACTTC. The J gene is TRBJ2-4, the V gene TRBV15, with 7 bases aligning to TRBD1. CDR3 length: 15 amino acids. V was pared by 1 base and J by 8 bases, with 8 bases of the junction left unmatched. Germline lookup yields CDR1 LNHNV and CDR2 YYDKDF (reference sequence).

This clonotype has just a few counts. The chain has TRBV5-1 and TRBJ2-7; 11 positions agree with TRBD2. Germline V lookup: CDR1 SGHRS, CDR2 YFSETQ. Trimming took 4 bases from V and 0 from J; bases not matched to a gene: 6. The CDR3 runs to 16 residues. CDR3 DNA sequence: TGCGCCAGCAGCCAGTCTCTAGCGGGAGGCTCCTACGAGCAGTACTTC. Its protein product is CASSQSLAGGSYEQYF.

V usage is TRBV7-6 and J usage is TRBJ2-3, with 10 bases matching TRBD1. With V trimmed by 1 base and J by 10 bases, 14 bases remained unmatched. From germline, CDR1 is SGHVS and CDR2 FNYEAQ. The CDR3 length is 17 residues. This CDR3 reads CASSLGHDLLGQGAQYF. The CDR3 nucleotides are TGTGCCAGCAGCTTAGGGCATGACCTTCTAGGACAGGGGGCGCAGTATTTT.

This clonotype was picked up many times. This chain uses TRBV21-1 with TRBJ2-7; the tabulated D call, TRBD1, remains unverified against the DNA. TRBV21-1 represents a pseudogene. CDR3 size: 11 residues. The CDR3 spells CASSYRDEQYF. The CDR3 region has the DNA TGTGCCAGCAGCTACAGGGACGAGCAGTACTTC.

The chain recombines TRBV5-1 with TRBJ2-1; TRBD1 matches at 7 bases. The CDR3 extends over 15 amino acids. The V gene's germline CDR1 is SGHRS and CDR2 YFSETQ. V lost 0 bases, J lost 8 bases, and 8 bases stayed unmatched. The CDR3 loop reads CASSLGRGRIDEQFF. The CDR3 nucleotides are TGCGCCAGCAGCTTGGGTAGGGGGCGCATTGATGAGCAGTTCTTC.

This clonotype was found a few times. The chain recombines TRBV7-9 with TRBJ2-3; the D gene is possibly TRBD1 (6 bases). The CDR3 spans 12 residues. Per the germline V gene, CDR1 is SEHNR and CDR2 is FQNEAQ (reference sequence). The CDR3 coding sequence is TGTCTTTTTAGGGGGACCGCAGATACGCAGTATTTT. This translates into CLFRGTADTQYF.

This rearrangement joins TRBV5-6 to TRBJ1-4, with unresolved D. CDR3 length: 13 amino acids. The V and J ends lost 4 bases and 5 bases respectively, with 9 bases between them. Looked up from germline, CDR1 is SGHDT and CDR2 is YYEEEE. The DNA of the CDR3 is TGTGCCAGCAGCCCGCCCGAAAATGAAAAACTGTTTTTT. Protein product: CASSPPENEKLFF. The full variable domain, rest sourced from reference TRBV5-6 and TRBJ1-4, is DAGVTQSPTHLIKTRGQQVTLRCSPKSGHDTVSWYQQALGQGPQFIFQYYEEEERQRGNFPDRFSGHQFPNYSSELNVNALLLGDSALYLCASSPPENEKLFFGSGTQLSVL.

The rearrangement links TRBV10-3 to TRBJ2-3; 9 positions agree with TRBD2. In germline, CDR1 is ENHRY, CDR2 SYGVKD. The length of the CDR3 is 18 residues. V trimming: 2 bases; J trimming: 4 bases; junction bases outside the gene matches: 13. In DNA form, the CDR3 reads TGTGCCATCAGTGAGCCAGGGTTTGCGGGAGGGTTACCAGATACGCAGTATTTT. Translation: CAISEPGFAGGLPDTQYF.

This clonotype was seen a handful of times. This chain connects TRBV14 to TRBJ2-3, with 8 positions matching TRBD1. The CDR3 length is 17 residues. The trim removed 2 bases at V and 5 bases at J, leaving 12 bases unmatched. Germline V CDR1 and CDR2: SGHDN, FVKESK. The CDR3 sequence: CASSQPTGQGARDTQYF. Written as DNA, the CDR3 is TGTGCCAGCAGCCAACCCACCGGGCAGGGGGCAAGAGATACGCAGTATTTT.

The chain recombines TRBV5-1 with TRBJ2-2, with unresolved D. With 0 bases removed from V and 0 bases from J, the gap between germline ends came to 12 bases. CDR3 length equals 17 residues. Germline CDR1 SGHRS, CDR2 YFSETQ. CDR3 residues: CASSLDASHSNTGELFF. Written as DNA, the CDR3 is TGCGCCAGCAGCTTGGATGCGAGCCATTCGAACACCGGGGAGCTGTTTTTT.

The J gene is TRBJ1-1, the V gene TRBV4-1, with D possibly TRBD1 on 6 matching bases. Trimming shortened V by 1 base and J by 4 bases, and 19 bases separated the two germline ends. Germline CDR1 and CDR2: MGHRA and YSYEKL. This CDR3 region has 17 residues. The chain's CDR3 is CASSQGQVIPGGTEAFF. For the CDR3, the DNA is TGCGCCAGCAGCCAAGGACAGGTAATCCCGGGGGGCACTGAAGCTTTCTTT.

This clonotype was seen a few times. The V gene is TRBV27, the J gene TRBJ2-7; either TRBD1 or TRBD2 may supply D (5 bases each). The germline V gene has CDR1 MNHEY and CDR2 SMNVEV (reference sequence). V gave up 1 base and J gave up 0 bases, with 13 bases separating them. CDR3 length equals 16 residues. CDR3 in amino acids: CASSLWGKSYSYEQYF. The CDR3 DNA sequence: TGTGCCAGCAGTTTATGGGGGAAATCGTACTCCTACGAGCAGTACTTC.

This clonotype turned up a few times. The chain recombines TRBV12-3 or TRBV12-4 with TRBJ1-1, with D unclear. The CDR3 has 12 amino acids. The ends were cut back, 7 bases at V and 4 bases at J, with 10 bases in the middle. The CDR3 sequence: CASTLPPTEAFF. The CDR3 DNA reads TGTGCCAGCACCCTCCCGCCCACTGAAGCTTTCTTT.

This clonotype was counted between two and nine times. The CDR3 loop reads CASSESDRLLISNYGYTF. In DNA form, the CDR3 reads TGCGCCAGCAGTGAATCGGACAGACTGCTCATCTCTAACTATGGCTACACCTTC. The rearrangement links TRBV10-1 to TRBJ1-2, with D maybe TRBD1 (6 bases). The CDR3 has 18 residues. V shed 3 bases and J shed 0 bases, with 20 bases lying between them. Germline V gene data show CDR1 as WNHNN and CDR2 as SYGVQD (reference sequence).

This chain joins TRBV7-7 and TRBJ2-5; 7 bases are a match to TRBD1. Germline-derived CDR1 and CDR2 are SSHAT and FNYEAQ (reference sequence). After removal of 7 bases from V and 13 bases from J, the junction contained 15 bases not matched to a gene. The CDR3 sequence is 13 residues long. The CDR3 sequence is CASTSLNRGPLYF. As DNA, the CDR3 is TGTGCCAGCACCTCCTTGAACAGGGGCCCCCTGTACTTC.

This clonotype has just a few counts. The chain employs TRBV5-5 and TRBJ2-1, with 14 bases aligning to TRBD2. Germline-derived CDR1 and CDR2 are SGHKS and YYEKEE (reference sequence). The junction had 4 bases not matched to a gene; V was cut back by 3 bases and J by 8 bases. The CDR3 contains 15 residues. The CDR3 nucleotides are TGTGCCAGCAGCTCGACTAGCGGGAGGGCTCATGAGCAGTTCTTC. Protein product: CASSSTSGRAHEQFF. Full variable domain (remainder filled in from reference TRBV5-5 and TRBJ2-1): DAGVTQSPTHLIKTRGQQVTLRCSPISGHKSVSWYQQVLGQGPQFIFQYYEKEERGRGNFPDRFSARQFPNYSSELNVNALLLGDSALYLCASSSTSGRAHEQFFGPGTRLTVL.

V gene TRBV20-1 combines with J gene TRBJ1-1, with D unresolved. Germline CDR1 reads DFQATT; CDR2 reads SNEGSKA (reference sequence). The V and J ends lost 3 bases and 7 bases respectively, with 12 bases between them. This CDR3 is built from 12 residues. CDR3 region: CSARRRSYEAFF. The CDR3 nucleotides are TGCAGTGCTAGGAGGCGATCCTATGAAGCTTTCTTT.

The chain carries TRBV20-1 and TRBJ2-6; D remains unclear. Trimming left V 0 bases short and J 2 bases short, with 11 bases between. Germline assignment: CDR1 DFQATT and CDR2 SNEGSKA (reference sequence). This CDR3 comprises 16 residues. Here the CDR3 reads CSARDPRRPGANVLTF. The CDR3 DNA reads TGCAGTGCTAGAGATCCTAGAAGGCCTGGGGCCAACGTCCTGACTTTC.

This clonotype has a handful of counts. The chain joins TRBV20-1 to TRBJ2-4; D is uncertain. V lost 6 bases, J lost 7 bases, and 16 bases lay in between. The CDR3 is 13 residues long. CDR1 is DFQATT, CDR2 SNEGSKA, per germline (reference sequence). The CDR3 sequence is CSAWASTFNIQYF. In nucleotides, the CDR3 is TGCAGTGCCTGGGCCTCCACCTTTAACATTCAGTACTTC.

This clonotype has ten or more counts. The chain joins TRBV9 to TRBJ2-1; no reliable D call. This CDR3 region has 16 residues. V lost 0 bases to trimming and J lost 2 bases, with 12 bases between them. CDR1 is SGDLS, CDR2 YYNGEE, per germline. CDR3 sequence: CASSVGGRPTYNEQFF. In DNA form, the CDR3 reads TGTGCCAGCAGCGTAGGAGGCCGTCCTACCTACAATGAGCAGTTCTTC.

At least ten counts were recorded for this clonotype. The rearrangement joins TRBV28 to TRBJ2-3; no clear D. V was clipped by 2 bases and J by 6 bases, with 6 bases between them. This CDR3 has 12 amino acids. CDR1 and CDR2 (germline): MDHEN, SYDVKM. CDR3 region: CASSLNGDTQYF. For the CDR3, the DNA is TGTGCCAGCAGTTTAAATGGCGATACGCAGTATTTT.

The genes are TRBV3-1 and TRBJ2-7; D is perhaps TRBD2 (5 bases). Germline CDR1 and CDR2: LGHDT and YNNKEL (reference sequence). With 4 bases removed from V and 4 bases from J, the gap between germline ends came to 17 bases. This CDR3 is built from 15 residues. In DNA, the CDR3 is TGTGCCAGCAGCCCAGCCGGGCTAGCCCTTTACGAGCAGTACTTC. Amino acids: CASSPAGLALYEQYF.

The chain employs TRBV7-9 and TRBJ2-1; no firm D call. In germline, CDR1 is SEHNR, CDR2 FQNEAQ (reference sequence). This CDR3 comprises 11 residues. Trimming shortened V by 4 bases and J by 14 bases, and 12 bases separated the two germline ends. The CDR3 region has the DNA TGTGCCAGCAGCTCCTCCTTAGTGGAGTTCTTC. Residues: CASSSSLVEFF.

This clonotype was counted many times. V is TRBV4-1 and J is TRBJ1-1; a possible D gene is TRBD1 (6 bases). CDR3 length: 13 residues. Germline values: CDR1 MGHRA, CDR2 YSYEKL. V gave up 4 bases and J gave up 2 bases, with 8 bases separating them. CDR3 region: CASSPGHNTEAFF. CDR3 DNA sequence: TGCGCCAGCAGCCCGGGACACAACACTGAAGCTTTCTTT.

The rearrangement uses TRBV11-3 and TRBJ2-7, with D possibly being TRBD2 (6 bases). The CDR3 consists of 11 residues. The V gene lost 8 bases and the J gene lost 5 bases, with 10 bases spanning the gap. The V gene's germline CDR1 is SGHNT and CDR2 YENEEA. The CDR3 DNA reads TGTGCCAGCGGGATAGCGGACGAGCAGTACTTC. Residues: CASGIADEQYF.

The V call is TRBV7-2, the J call TRBJ2-5; perhaps TRBD1 as D (6 bases). V lost 2 bases to trimming and J lost 2 bases, with 15 bases between them. The CDR3 spans 16 residues. Germline V CDR1 and CDR2: SGHTA, FQGNSA. The CDR3 region is CASSLRVGAEQETQYF. The CDR3 coding sequence is TGTGCCAGCAGCTTAAGGGTGGGGGCTGAGCAAGAGACCCAGTACTTC.

In nucleotides, the CDR3 is TGCGCCAGCAGCCGGGGGACAGGCCGGAGCACAGATACGCAGTATTTT. Protein: CASSRGTGRSTDTQYF. The rearrangement joins TRBV5-1 to TRBJ2-3; 8 bases map to TRBD1. Germline-derived CDR1 and CDR2 are SGHRS and YFSETQ. The V segment lost 4 bases and the J segment 0 bases; nucleotides outside the gene matches: 7. The CDR3 length is 16 residues.

V and J are TRBV11-1 and TRBJ2-1; TRBD2 matches at 13 bases. V was clipped by 5 bases and J by 4 bases; unmatched bases: 8. Germline lookup yields CDR1 SGHAT and CDR2 FQDESV (reference sequence). The CDR3 covers 17 residues. CDR3 protein: CASSQLAGGPWYNEQFF. The CDR3 nucleotides are TGTGCCAGCAGCCAACTAGCGGGAGGGCCCTGGTACAATGAGCAGTTCTTC.

This clonotype was counted only a few times. V is TRBV12-3 or TRBV12-4 and J is TRBJ2-7; D perhaps matches TRBD1 (5 bases). The V end lost 1 base, the J end lost 5 bases, and 12 bases lay between the germline ends. The CDR3 has 14 residues. CDR3 loop: CASSLGVIGDEQYF. DNA of the CDR3: TGTGCCAGCAGTTTAGGGGTCATAGGGGACGAGCAGTACTTC.